This record concerns one T cell receptor beta chain sequence. Profiling relied on immunoSEQ multiplex PCR, and the TCRdb table lists in-frame clones only, not all of them. The sample consists of 2 million to 2.5 million clones, approximately 96% of them appearing once. This entry belongs to a study of shared clonotypes between healthy human individuals. Only Caucasian adults living in Nashville, Tennessee served as donors. The clonotype originates from a man aged 18-30 years in good health. Input material: naive CD4+ T cells sorted from blood. Subset reported: CD45RA+ positively selected.

The CDR3 coding sequence is TGTGCCACTGTCAATAGACTAGCGGGCACAGATACGCAGTATTTT. This gives the protein CATVNRLAGTDTQYF. This chain uses TRBV10-3 with TRBJ2-3, with TRBD2 identical over 9 bases. This CDR3 is 15 amino acids long. V lost 10 bases, J lost 1 base, and 9 bases stayed unmatched. Germline values: CDR1 ENHRY, CDR2 SYGVKD.